This T cell receptor (beta chain) was captured in a study of post-analysis software for immune sequencing data. A word on this clonotype: Its antigen is unidentified.

Findings and limits, study-wide: Multiple sclerosis patients had significantly lower normalized Chao1 diversity than controls.

The authors incorporated unique molecular identifiers into the TCR beta cDNA libraries. Each CDR3 protein is one row after TCRdb ran MiXCR on the PCR reads. The sample has 750,000 to 950,000 distinct CDR3 sequences; about 50% are singletons. This receptor was taken from a girl aged 10-17 years with multiple sclerosis. Sequenced input: blood.

CDR3 region: CSVEVTLAQGIGAQFF. CDR3 sequence (DNA): TGCAGCGTTGAAGTGACACTAGCGCAGGGGATTGGGGCGCAGTTCTTC. The V and J genes are TRBV29-1 and TRBJ2-1; tentative D call: TRBD2 (7 bases). The CDR3 is made up of 16 amino acids. Per germline, CDR1 SQVTM and CDR2 ANQGSEA. V was shortened by 1 base and J by 12 bases, with 25 bases between the two germline ends.